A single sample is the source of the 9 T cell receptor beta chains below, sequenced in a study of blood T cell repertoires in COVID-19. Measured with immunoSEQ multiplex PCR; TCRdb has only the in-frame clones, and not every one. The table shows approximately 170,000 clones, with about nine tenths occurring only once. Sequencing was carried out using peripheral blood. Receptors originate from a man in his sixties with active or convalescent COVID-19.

The CDR3, as DNA: TGCAGTGCCACCCGGCAGGCCGAAGCTTTCTTT. Translation: CSATRQAEAFF. V and J are TRBV20-1 and TRBJ1-1, with D hard to call. Germline CDR1 is DFQATT and CDR2 is SNEGSKA (reference sequence). Trimming pared 6 bases from V and 8 bases from J, leaving 13 bases between. CDR3 length equals 11 residues.

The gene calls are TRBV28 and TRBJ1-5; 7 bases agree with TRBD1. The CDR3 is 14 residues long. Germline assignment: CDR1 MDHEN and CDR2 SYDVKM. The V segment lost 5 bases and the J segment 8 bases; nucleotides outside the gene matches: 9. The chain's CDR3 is CASSNGQDGEPQHF. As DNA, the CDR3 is TGTGCCAGCAGTAACGGACAGGATGGTGAGCCCCAGCATTTT.

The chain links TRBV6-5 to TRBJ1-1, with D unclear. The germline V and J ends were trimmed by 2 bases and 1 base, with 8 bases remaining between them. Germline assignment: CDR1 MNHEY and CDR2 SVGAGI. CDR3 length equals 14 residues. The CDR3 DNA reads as TGTGCCAGCAGTTACCTCGACACGAACACTGAAGCTTTCTTT. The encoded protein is CASSYLDTNTEAFF.

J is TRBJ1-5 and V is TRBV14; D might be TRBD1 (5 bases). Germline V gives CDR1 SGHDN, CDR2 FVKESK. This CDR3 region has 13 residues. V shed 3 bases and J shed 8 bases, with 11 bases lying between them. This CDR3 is CASSQSGFEPQHF. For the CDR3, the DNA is TGTGCCAGCAGCCAGTCAGGGTTTGAGCCCCAGCATTTT.

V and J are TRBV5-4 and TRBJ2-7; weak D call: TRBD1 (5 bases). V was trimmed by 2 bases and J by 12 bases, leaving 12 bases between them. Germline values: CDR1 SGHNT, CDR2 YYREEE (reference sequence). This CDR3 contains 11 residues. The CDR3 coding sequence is TGTGCCAGCAGCTTAGGGGATAGCAGGTACTTC. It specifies CASSLGDSRYF.

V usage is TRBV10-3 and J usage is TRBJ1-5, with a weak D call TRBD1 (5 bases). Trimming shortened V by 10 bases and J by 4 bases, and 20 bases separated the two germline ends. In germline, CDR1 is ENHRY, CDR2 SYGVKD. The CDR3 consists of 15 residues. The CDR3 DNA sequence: TGTGCCACCCGGAGTGGGGGGGGAATAAATCAGCCCCAGCATTTT. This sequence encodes CATRSGGGINQPQHF.

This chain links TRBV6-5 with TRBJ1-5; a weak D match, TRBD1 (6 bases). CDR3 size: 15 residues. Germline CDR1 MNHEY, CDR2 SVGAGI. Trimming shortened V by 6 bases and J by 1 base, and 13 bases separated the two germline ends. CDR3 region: CASRTQGISNQPQHF. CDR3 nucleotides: TGTGCCAGCAGGACCCAGGGGATCAGCAATCAGCCCCAGCATTTT.

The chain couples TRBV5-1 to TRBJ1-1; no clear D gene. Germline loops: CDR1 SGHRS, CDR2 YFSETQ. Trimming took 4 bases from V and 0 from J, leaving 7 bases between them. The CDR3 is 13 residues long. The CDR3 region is CASSVDMNTEAFF. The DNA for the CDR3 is TGCGCCAGCAGCGTTGACATGAACACTGAAGCTTTCTTT.

The chain's CDR3 is CASRRQGDGYTF. The CDR3 coding sequence is TGTGCCAGCAGGCGACAGGGGGATGGCTACACCTTC. V is TRBV28 and J is TRBJ1-2; 9 bases map to TRBD1. V dropped 6 bases and J dropped 6; count of bases not matched to a gene: 2. CDR1 and CDR2 (germline): MDHEN, SYDVKM. This CDR3 is built from 12 residues.